The 25 T cell receptor beta chains presented below share a single source sample, sequenced in a study of T cell responses to AZD1222 COVID-19 vaccine. Sequencing used immunoSEQ multiplex PCR; TCRdb keeps in-frame clones, though not all of them. Among some 55,000 clones listed, 70% to 90% were seen once. Here the sequenced sample was peripheral blood, taken on day 0 of AZD1222 vaccination. These receptors originate from an adult in good health.

The V and J genes are TRBV10-3 and TRBJ1-5; TRBD1 matches 7 bases. CDR3 length equals 15 residues. Germline V lookup: CDR1 ENHRY, CDR2 SYGVKD. After removal of 3 bases from V and 5 bases from J, the junction contained 7 bases not matched to a gene. DNA of the CDR3: TGTGCCATCAGTGATGCAGGGGGGACCCATCAGCCCCAGCATTTT. Translated, it gives CAISDAGGTHQPQHF.

This clone was seen a single time. The genes are TRBV18 and TRBJ1-4; a possible D gene is TRBD1 (5 bases). CDR3 length equals 17 residues. CDR1 and CDR2 from the germline V gene are KGHSH and LQKENI. V dropped 2 bases and J dropped 3 bases, with 16 bases sitting between them. This chain's CDR3 is CASSPSRAVLANEKLFF. In nucleotides, the CDR3 is TGTGCCAGCTCACCATCCAGGGCTGTATTGGCTAATGAAAAACTGTTTTTT. The full variable domain, in which reference TRBV18 and TRBJ1-4 provide the parts outside the CDR3, is NAGVMQNPRHLVRRRGQEARLRCSPMKGHSHVYWYRQLPEEGLKFMVYLQKENIIDESGMPKERFSAEFPKEGPSILRIQQVVRGDSAAYFCASSPSRAVLANEKLFFGSGTQLSVL.

The gene calls are TRBV7-2 and TRBJ1-1, with D unresolved. Germline V gives CDR1 SGHTA, CDR2 FQGNSA. The ends were cut back, 0 bases at V and 5 bases at J, with 10 bases in the middle. The CDR3 totals 14 residues. CDR3 amino acids: CASSLAVLGTEAFF. CDR3 DNA: TGTGCCAGCAGCTTAGCAGTTCTGGGAACTGAAGCTTTCTTT.

V usage is TRBV10-3 and J usage is TRBJ1-4; possibly TRBD1 for D (5 bases). The CDR3 totals 15 residues. The germline V and J ends were trimmed by 8 bases and 0 bases, with 13 bases remaining between them. In germline, CDR1 is ENHRY, CDR2 SYGVKD. The DNA of the CDR3 is TGTGCCATCCCCTCCGGGACTGCAACTAATGAAAAACTGTTTTTT. Protein: CAIPSGTATNEKLFF.

The rearrangement uses TRBV27 and TRBJ2-1; 8 nucleotides match TRBD1. From germline, CDR1 is MNHEY and CDR2 SMNVEV (reference sequence). The J segment lost 5 bases and the V segment lost 5 bases, leaving 8 bases of the junction unmatched. This CDR3 spans 15 amino acids. The DNA for the CDR3 is TGTGCCAGCAGTCCCCAGGACAGGGTCCACAATGAGCAGTTCTTC. Its translation is CASSPQDRVHNEQFF.

The chain combines TRBV28 with TRBJ1-2, with D unresolved. This CDR3 has 15 residues. Trimming shortened V by 6 bases and J by 6 bases, and 20 bases separated the two germline ends. Germline V gene sequence: CDR1 MDHEN, CDR2 SYDVKM. Here the CDR3 reads CASSSRWRQADGYTF. In DNA form, the CDR3 reads TGTGCCAGCAGCTCCAGATGGCGGCAGGCAGATGGCTACACCTTC.

The V and J genes are TRBV15 and TRBJ1-5; D gene unclear. Trimming took off 4 bases at V and 3 bases at J, with 7 bases between the two ends. The germline V gene has CDR1 LNHNV and CDR2 YYDKDF (reference sequence). The CDR3 contains 13 residues. CDR3 amino acids: CATSTRINQPQHF. In DNA form, the CDR3 reads TGTGCCACCAGCACGCGTATCAATCAGCCCCAGCATTTT.

CDR3 amino acids: CASSDRKGAAGGNTIYF. The DNA for the CDR3 is TGTGCCAGCAGTGACCGTAAGGGGGCAGCGGGGGGAAACACCATATATTTT. This chain connects TRBV6-4 to TRBJ1-3; TRBD1 agrees at 7 bases. Germline CDR1 reads MRHNA; CDR2 reads SNTAGT. The ends lost 2 bases at V and 4 bases at J; junction bases unmatched: 11. This CDR3 has 17 amino acids.

This chain uses TRBV5-1 with TRBJ2-2, with D perhaps TRBD1 (6 bases). Germline loops: CDR1 SGHRS, CDR2 YFSETQ. Trimming pared 7 bases from V and 8 bases from J, leaving 18 bases between. CDR3 length equals 14 residues. The chain's CDR3 is CASHKNPRGGELFF. CDR3 DNA: TGCGCCAGCCACAAAAACCCCAGGGGAGGGGAGCTGTTTTTT.

V is TRBV7-3 and J is TRBJ2-5; 10 bases are shared with TRBD2. Losses at the gene ends were 2 bases for V and 1 base for J; bases not matched to a gene: 1. Germline V gives CDR1 SGHTA, CDR2 FQGTGA. This CDR3 has 15 amino acids. In DNA form, the CDR3 reads TGTGCCAGCAGCTTAGAGCGGGGGGGCCAAGAGACCCAGTACTTC. It translates to CASSLERGGQETQYF.

The V call is TRBV19, the J call TRBJ2-3, with 9 bases aligning to TRBD2. V lost 6 bases and J lost 3; bases outside the gene matches: 19. Germline CDR1 is LNHDA and CDR2 is SQIVND (reference sequence). This CDR3 region has 19 residues. CDR3 sequence reads: CASRPDPGLAFGRTDTQYF. In DNA form, the CDR3 reads TGTGCCAGTAGGCCTGACCCGGGACTAGCTTTCGGTAGGACAGATACGCAGTATTTT.

The V and J genes are TRBV4-2 and TRBJ1-6, with TRBD1 as a possible D gene (6 bases). Trimming took off 1 base at V and 7 bases at J, with 20 bases between the two ends. CDR1 is LGHNA and CDR2 is YNFKEQ in the germline V gene. The CDR3 runs to 18 residues. The chain's CDR3 is CASSQGGPKHTQNSPLHF. In DNA, the CDR3 is TGTGCCAGCAGCCAAGGGGGGCCAAAACACACCCAAAATTCACCCCTCCACTTT.

This chain joins TRBV20-1 and TRBJ1-1; D is unclear. Germline loops: CDR1 DFQATT, CDR2 SNEGSKA (reference sequence). The CDR3 has 14 residues. V dropped 3 bases and J dropped 2 bases, with 13 bases sitting between them. CDR3 sequence (DNA): TGCAGTGCTAGTCCCCCCGGAATCAACACTGAAGCTTTCTTT. This sequence encodes CSASPPGINTEAFF.

The rearrangement joins TRBV18 to TRBJ2-2; TRBD1 matches at 9 bases. V shed 3 bases and J 5 bases; nucleotides not matched to a gene: 7. The CDR3 spans 16 residues. Looked up from germline, CDR1 is KGHSH and CDR2 is LQKENI. The CDR3 is CASSPGQGTGTGELFF. The CDR3 nucleotides read TGTGCCAGCTCACCTGGACAGGGGACGGGAACCGGGGAGCTGTTTTTT.

V is TRBV29-1 and J is TRBJ1-2; D possibly corresponds to TRBD1 (6 bases). The CDR3 is 14 residues long. Germline V lookup: CDR1 SQVTM, CDR2 ANQGSEA. Trimming shortened V by 7 bases and J by 0 bases, and 15 bases separated the two germline ends. The CDR3 region is CSASDRPSNYGYTF. The CDR3 DNA reads TGCAGCGCCTCGGACAGACCGTCTAACTATGGCTACACCTTC.

The rearrangement uses TRBV7-7 and TRBJ2-7; 8 nucleotides align to TRBD1. Trimming at V came to 1 base and at J to 5 bases, leaving 4 bases not matched to a gene. This CDR3 has 14 amino acids. The germline V gene has CDR1 SSHAT and CDR2 FNYEAQ (reference sequence). CDR3 nucleotides: TGTGCCAGCAGCTTAGGGACAGGGCTCGACGAGCAGTACTTC. Protein product: CASSLGTGLDEQYF.

V gene TRBV5-1 combines with J gene TRBJ1-2, with a tentative D call TRBD1 (5 bases). Germline assignment: CDR1 SGHRS and CDR2 YFSETQ. The CDR3 is made up of 14 amino acids. Trimming left V 0 bases short and J 5 bases short, with 11 bases between. The CDR3 spells CASSLGGNTYGYTF. As DNA, the CDR3 is TGCGCCAGCAGCTTGGGGGGCAACACATATGGCTACACCTTC.

This clone came up once. This rearrangement joins TRBV30 to TRBJ1-5; no firm D call. The CDR3 sequence is 12 residues long. V dropped 0 bases and J dropped 6 bases, with 6 bases sitting between them. Germline V gene lookup returns CDR1 GTSNPN and CDR2 SVGIG (reference sequence). The DNA for the CDR3 is TGTGCCTGGAGTGTAGAGGCTCAGCCCCAGCATTTT. Its translation is CAWSVEAQPQHF.

This clone was found a few times. This chain's CDR3 is CASSMGGYSPLHF. CDR3 nucleotide sequence: TGTGCCAGTAGTATGGGGGGATATTCACCCCTCCACTTT. V usage is TRBV19 and J usage is TRBJ1-6; D is perhaps TRBD1 (5 bases). V lost 3 bases to trimming and J lost 8 bases, with 8 bases between them. Germline CDR1 LNHDA, CDR2 SQIVND (reference sequence). The CDR3 has 13 residues.

This clone was counted between two and nine times. The genes are TRBV2 and TRBJ2-2; 11 bases line up with TRBD1. Per germline, CDR1 SNHLY and CDR2 FYNNEI. J lost 0 bases, V lost 6 bases, and 3 bases had no gene match. The CDR3 runs 16 residues. The CDR3 DNA reads as TGTGCCAGCAGGGCGGGACAGGGGGCGAACACCGGGGAGCTGTTTTTT. It yields the protein CASRAGQGANTGELFF.

The V and J genes are TRBV6-5 and TRBJ1-3, with D uncertain. The CDR3 has 11 amino acids. Germline V gene lookup returns CDR1 MNHEY and CDR2 SVGAGI. The ends were cut back, 7 bases at V and 4 bases at J, with 5 bases in the middle. In DNA form, the CDR3 reads TGTGCCAGCACCCGCGGAAACACCATATATTTT. As protein: CASTRGNTIYF.

The rearrangement joins TRBV5-5 to TRBJ2-7; D may match TRBD1 or TRBD2 (5 bases each). V lost 4 bases to trimming and J lost 2 bases, with 16 bases between them. There are 15 residues in the CDR3. CDR1 is SGHKS, CDR2 YYEKEE, per germline (reference sequence). The CDR3 protein is CASSPNGAFPYEQYF. The DNA for the CDR3 is TGTGCCAGCAGCCCAAACGGGGCGTTCCCCTACGAGCAGTACTTC. Looking up the rest from reference TRBV5-5 and TRBJ2-7 gives the full variable domain: DAGVTQSPTHLIKTRGQQVTLRCSPISGHKSVSWYQQVLGQGPQFIFQYYEKEERGRGNFPDRFSARQFPNYSSELNVNALLLGDSALYLCASSPNGAFPYEQYFGPGTRLTVT.

This chain connects TRBV18 to TRBJ1-2, with 10 bases lining up with TRBD1. V lost 2 bases, J lost 2 bases, and 5 bases stayed unmatched. There are 16 residues in the CDR3. The germline CDR1 and CDR2 sequences are KGHSH and LQKENI. CDR3 residues: CASSPTDRGLNYGYTF. The CDR3 DNA is TGTGCCAGCTCACCAACCGACAGGGGGCTGAACTATGGCTACACCTTC.

CDR3 in DNA: TGTGCCAGCAGTTACGACCAGGGAGCCCGCGACTATGGCTACACCTTC. Protein sequence: CASSYDQGARDYGYTF. This chain uses TRBV6-2 or TRBV6-3 with TRBJ1-2; TRBD1 is a possible D gene (5 bases). Germline loops: CDR1 MNHEY, CDR2 SVGEGT. This CDR3 is 16 amino acids long. Deletions cut 2 bases from V and 3 bases from J, with 16 bases between.

This clone was detected a few times. The gene calls are TRBV11-2 and TRBJ2-7; D not certain. The CDR3 covers 11 residues. V gave up 5 bases and J gave up 4 bases, with 6 bases separating them. Germline V CDR1 and CDR2: SGHAT, FQNNGV. Here the CDR3 DNA reads TGTGCCAGCAGCAACGGTTACGAGCAGTACTTC. The encoded protein is CASSNGYEQYF.